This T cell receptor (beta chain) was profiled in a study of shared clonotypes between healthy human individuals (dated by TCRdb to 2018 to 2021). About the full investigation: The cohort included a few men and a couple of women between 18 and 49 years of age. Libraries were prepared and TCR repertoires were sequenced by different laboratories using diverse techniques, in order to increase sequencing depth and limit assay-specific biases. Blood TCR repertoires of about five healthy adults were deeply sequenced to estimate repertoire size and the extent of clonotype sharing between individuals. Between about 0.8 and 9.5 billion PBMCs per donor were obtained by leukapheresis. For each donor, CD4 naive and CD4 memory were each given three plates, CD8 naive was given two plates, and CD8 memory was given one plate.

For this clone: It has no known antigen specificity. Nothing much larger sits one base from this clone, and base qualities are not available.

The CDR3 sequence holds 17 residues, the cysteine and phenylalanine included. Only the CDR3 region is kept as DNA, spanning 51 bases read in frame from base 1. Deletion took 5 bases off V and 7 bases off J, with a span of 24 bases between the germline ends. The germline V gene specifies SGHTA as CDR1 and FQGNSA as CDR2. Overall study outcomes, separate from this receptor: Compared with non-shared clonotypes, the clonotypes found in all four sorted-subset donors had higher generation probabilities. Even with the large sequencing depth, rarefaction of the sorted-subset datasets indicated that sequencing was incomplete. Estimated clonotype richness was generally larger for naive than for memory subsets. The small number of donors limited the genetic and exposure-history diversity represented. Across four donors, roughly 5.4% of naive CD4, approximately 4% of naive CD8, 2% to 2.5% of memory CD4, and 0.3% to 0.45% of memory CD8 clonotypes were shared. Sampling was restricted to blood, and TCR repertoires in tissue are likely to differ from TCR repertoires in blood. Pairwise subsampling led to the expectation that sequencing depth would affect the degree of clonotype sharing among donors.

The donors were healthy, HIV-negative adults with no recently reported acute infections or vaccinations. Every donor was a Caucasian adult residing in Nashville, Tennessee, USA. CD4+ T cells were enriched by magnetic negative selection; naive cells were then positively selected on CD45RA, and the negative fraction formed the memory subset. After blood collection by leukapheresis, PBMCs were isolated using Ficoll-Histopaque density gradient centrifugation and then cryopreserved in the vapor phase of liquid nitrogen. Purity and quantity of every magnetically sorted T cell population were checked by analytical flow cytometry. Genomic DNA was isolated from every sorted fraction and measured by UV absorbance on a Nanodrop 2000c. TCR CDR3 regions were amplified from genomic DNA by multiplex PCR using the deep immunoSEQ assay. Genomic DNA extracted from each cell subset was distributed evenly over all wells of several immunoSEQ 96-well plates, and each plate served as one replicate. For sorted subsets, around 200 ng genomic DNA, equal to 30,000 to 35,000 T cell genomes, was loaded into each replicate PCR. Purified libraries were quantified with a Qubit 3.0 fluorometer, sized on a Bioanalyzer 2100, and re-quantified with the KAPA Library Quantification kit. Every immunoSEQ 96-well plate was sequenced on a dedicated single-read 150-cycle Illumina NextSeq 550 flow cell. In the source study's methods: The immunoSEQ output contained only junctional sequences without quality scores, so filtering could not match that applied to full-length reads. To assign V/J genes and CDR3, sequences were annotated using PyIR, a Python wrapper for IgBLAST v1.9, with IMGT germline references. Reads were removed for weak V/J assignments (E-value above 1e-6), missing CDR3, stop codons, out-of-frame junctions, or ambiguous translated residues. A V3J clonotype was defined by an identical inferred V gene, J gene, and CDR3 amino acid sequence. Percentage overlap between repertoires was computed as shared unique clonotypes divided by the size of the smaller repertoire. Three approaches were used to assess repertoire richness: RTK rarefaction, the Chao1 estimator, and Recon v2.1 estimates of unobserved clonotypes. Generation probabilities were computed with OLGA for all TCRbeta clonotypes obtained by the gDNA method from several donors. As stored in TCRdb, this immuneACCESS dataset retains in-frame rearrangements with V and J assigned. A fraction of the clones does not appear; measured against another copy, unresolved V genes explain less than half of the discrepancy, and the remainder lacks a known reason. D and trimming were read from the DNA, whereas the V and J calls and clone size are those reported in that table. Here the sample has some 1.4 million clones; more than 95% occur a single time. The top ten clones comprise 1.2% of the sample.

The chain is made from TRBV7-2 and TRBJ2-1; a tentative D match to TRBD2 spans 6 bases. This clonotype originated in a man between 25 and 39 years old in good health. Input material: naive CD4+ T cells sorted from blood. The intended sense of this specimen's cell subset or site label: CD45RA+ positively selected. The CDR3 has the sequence CASSRGSSGPPWNEQFF. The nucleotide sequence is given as TGTGCCAGCAGCCGAGGGAGTAGCGGCCCCCCGTGGAATGAGCAGTTCTTC.